This T cell receptor (beta chain) stems from a study of CXCR3-negative and CXCR3-positive naive CD8 T cells. General study findings and limits: Similar TRBV-TRBJ usage characterized naive CXCR3-negative and CXCR3-positive cells; memory cells differed. Both naive subsets showed comparably high diversity, and memory CD8+ cells showed much lower diversity. TRB CDR3 properties indicated TCR strength, while surface CD5 was similar across naive subsets.

Germline-derived CDR1 and CDR2 are WSHSY and SAAADI. The CDR3 is made up of 11 amino acids. The TRB cDNA libraries were prepared by 5' RACE with UMI labels. Each CDR3 protein gets one entry in TCRdb, which reprocessed the 5' RACE reads and gives no DNA. This table lists 35,000 to 55,000 distinct CDR3 sequences. In the case of this clonotype: Its target is not known.

The origin of this receptor is a human donor in good health. Some clones in this sample may be carry-over from other donors' samples. The V gene is TRBV10-2, the J gene TRBJ2-1; TCRdb lists TRBD1, though no DNA is available to test this call. The specimen was naive CXCR3- CD8+ T cells from blood. The sample's subset: CD45RO-CCR7+CD27+CD95- naive CD8+ T cells lacking CXCR3 (TNR3-). The CDR3 region is CASKSGNEQFF.